The 3 T cell receptor beta chains in this list originate from one sample, sequenced in a study of blood T cell repertoires in COVID-19. Profiled with immunoSEQ multiplex PCR; TCRdb holds only in-frame clones, not every one. The sample lists about 130,000 clones; 80% to 90% were seen once. The sample consisted of peripheral blood. The receptor source for this set is a woman aged 60-70 years with acute or convalescent COVID-19.

The chain recombines TRBV27 with TRBJ1-6; 9 nucleotides line up with TRBD1. The V gene's germline CDR1 is MNHEY and CDR2 SMNVEV (reference sequence). This CDR3 contains 13 residues. J lost 7 bases, V lost 9 bases, and 4 bases had no gene match. CDR3 in DNA: TGTGCCAGTAGACAGGGGGGGAATTCACCCCTCCACTTT. Translation gives CASRQGGNSPLHF.

This sequence joins TRBV11-1 and TRBJ1-2; no clear D. Germline V gene sequence: CDR1 SGHAT, CDR2 FQDESV (reference sequence). There are 12 residues in the CDR3. V dropped 2 bases and J dropped 5 bases, with 6 bases sitting between them. Written as DNA, the CDR3 is TGTGCCAGCAGCTTACGGGGTTATGGCTACACCTTC. Its translation: CASSLRGYGYTF.

This clone was seen a single time. The chain has TRBV30 and TRBJ1-3; D might be TRBD1 (6 bases). Trimming cost V 4 bases and J 0 bases, with 13 bases left between them. Germline V gene sequence: CDR1 GTSNPN, CDR2 SVGIG (reference sequence). The CDR3 spans 15 residues. CDR3 sequence (DNA): TGTGCCTGGACGACAGGTCGGCACTCTGGAAACACCATATATTTT. Translation: CAWTTGRHSGNTIYF.